Each of the 2 T cell receptor beta chains below was sequenced from the same sample in a study of T cells in Graves' hyperthyroidism and ophthalmopathy. What was amplified from RNA transcripts were TCR beta CDR3 regions. A set of HTBI primers served as the primers for a first-round RT-PCR of the TCR CDR3. MiXCR was run by TCRdb on the multiplex PCR reads, yielding one entry per CDR3 protein. The sample holds some 180,000 distinct CDR3 sequences, 17% seen once. The sample taken for sequencing was blood. The receptors were sampled from a woman aged 45-60 years with Graves' hyperthyroidism.

This clonotype has ten or more counts. The V gene is TRBV7-8, the J gene TRBJ1-1; TRBD1 might be the D (5 bases). Between the trimmed V and J ends, which lost 5 bases and 5 bases, there was a span of 9 bases. The CDR3 has 12 residues. Germline CDR1 is SGHVS and CDR2 is FQNEAQ. CDR3 sequence reads: CASSLRQTEAFF. The CDR3, as DNA: TGTGCCAGCAGCCTAAGACAGACTGAAGCTTTCTTT. Full variable domain (remainder filled in from reference TRBV7-8 and TRBJ1-1): GAGVSQSPRYKVAKRGQDVALRCDPISGHVSLFWYQQALGQGPEFLTYFQNEAQLDKSGLPSDRFFAERPEGSVSTLKIQRTQQEDSAVYLCASSLRQTEAFFGQGTRLTVV.

This clonotype was counted only a few times. This chain uses TRBV3-1 with TRBJ2-7; perhaps TRBD1 as D (6 bases). This CDR3 has 19 residues. V lost 0 bases and J lost 2, with 23 bases in between. From germline, CDR1 is LGHDT and CDR2 YNNKEL (reference sequence). The chain's CDR3 is CASSQDSFWDITQPYEQYF. CDR3 in DNA: TGTGCCAGCAGCCAAGATTCGTTTTGGGACATCACCCAGCCCTACGAGCAGTACTTC.